This passage covers 15 T cell receptor beta chains from one sample sequenced in a study of T-cell memory formation after mild COVID-19. TCRdb called the 5' RACE reads again in MiXCR, with one record for every CDR3 protein. The table shows 350,000 to 400,000 distinct CDR3 sequences, with approximately 15% occurring only once. Sequenced material: PBMCs or a T cell subset sorted from them (not recorded which). These receptors were taken from a man younger than 35 who had mild COVID-19 (a few samples of this study predate the infection). Cell type and time point are not known.

This clonotype was seen a few times. The chain combines TRBV10-3 with TRBJ2-1; 8 bases agree with TRBD1. This CDR3 region has 15 residues. Germline CDR1 is ENHRY and CDR2 is SYGVKD. V gave up 4 bases and J gave up 7 bases; unmatched junction bases: 9. CDR3 coding DNA: TGTGCCATCAGTGGACAGGGGAAAGGGGTGAATGAGCAGTTCTTC. Protein product: CAISGQGKGVNEQFF.

This clonotype was observed many times. This chain joins TRBV2 and TRBJ2-7, with 7 bases aligning to TRBD1. Unmatched junction bases numbered 4, after V lost 4 bases and J lost 4 bases. Germline values: CDR1 SNHLY, CDR2 FYNNEI. The CDR3 extends over 13 amino acids. CDR3 DNA: TGTGCCAGCAGTGGACAGGGAGAATACGAGCAGTACTTC. Protein: CASSGQGEYEQYF. Based on the CDR3 plus reference TRBV2 and TRBJ2-7, the full variable domain is EPEVTQTPSHQVTQMGQEVILRCVPISNHLYFYWYRQILGQKVEFLVSFYNNEISEKSEIFDDQFSVERPDGSNFTLKIRSTKLEDSAMYFCASSGQGEYEQYFGPGTRLTVT.

This clonotype was counted ten times or more. The rearrangement uses TRBV4-3 and TRBJ2-1, with 14 bases aligning to TRBD2. With 0 bases clipped from V and 4 bases from J, the junction kept 8 bases outside the gene matches. The CDR3 consists of 19 residues. The V gene's germline CDR1 is LGHNA and CDR2 YSLEER. The CDR3 region is CASSQDGGLAGGLYNEQFF. CDR3 DNA: TGCGCCAGCAGCCAAGACGGAGGACTAGCGGGGGGCCTATACAATGAGCAGTTCTTC.

CDR3 sequence reads: CASSLATGVYEQYV. CDR3 nucleotides: TGTGCCAGCAGCTTAGCCACAGGGGTCTACGAGCAGTACGTC. The rearrangement links TRBV7-2 to TRBJ2-7; 7 bases agree with TRBD1. With 0 bases clipped from V and 3 bases from J, the junction kept 2 bases outside the gene matches. The length of the CDR3 is 14 residues. Germline CDR1 and CDR2: SGHTA and FQGNSA.

CDR3 bases: TGCGCCAGCAGCCGGAAACAGGTGACGAACACCGGGGAGCTGTTTTTT. Translation gives CASSRKQVTNTGELFF. The V gene is TRBV4-3, the J gene TRBJ2-2; D might be TRBD1 (5 bases). The germline CDR1 and CDR2 sequences are LGHNA and YSLEER. Trimming left V 4 bases short and J 0 bases short, with 12 bases between. The CDR3 sequence is 16 residues long.

This sequence joins TRBV7-2 and TRBJ2-3; 12 bases fit TRBD2. This CDR3 is built from 20 residues. Germline V CDR1 and CDR2: SGHTA, FQGNSA. Germline trimming cut 3 bases from V and 5 bases from J; bases unmatched to any gene: 18. The CDR3 nucleotides read TGTGCCAGCAGCTTGACGGGCCCACGTGGACTAGCGGGGAAGGTAGATACGCAGTATTTT. It yields the protein CASSLTGPRGLAGKVDTQYF.

CDR3 protein: CASSVGLAVYNEQFF. CDR3 nucleotide sequence: TGTGCCAGCAGTGTGGGACTAGCGGTCTACAATGAGCAGTTCTTC. The chain joins TRBV25-1 to TRBJ2-1; 11 bases match TRBD2. Germline V gene data show CDR1 as MGHDK and CDR2 as SYGVNS. The CDR3 is made up of 15 amino acids. V was pared by 4 bases and J by 3 bases, with 2 bases of the junction left unmatched.

Only a few counts were recorded for this clonotype. CDR3 bases: TGTGCCAGCAGCTTAGAAAGGACAGGGGCAGATACGCAGTATTTT. It yields the protein CASSLERTGADTQYF. V usage is TRBV7-7 and J usage is TRBJ2-3, with 9 bases lining up with TRBD1. Germline loops: CDR1 SSHAT, CDR2 FNYEAQ (reference sequence). The CDR3 consists of 15 residues. Trimming at V came to 1 base and at J to 4 bases, leaving 3 bases not matched to a gene. Together with reference TRBV7-7 and TRBJ2-3, the CDR3 gives the full variable domain: GAGVSQSPRYKVTKRGQDVTLRCDPISSHATLYWYQQALGQGPEFLTYFNYEAQPDKSGLPSDRFSAERPEGSISTLTIQRTEQRDSAMYRCASSLERTGADTQYFGPGTRLTVL.

The chain is built from TRBV9 and TRBJ1-1; 8 nucleotides agree with TRBD1. CDR1 is SGDLS and CDR2 is YYNGEE in the germline V gene. V dropped 1 base and J dropped 0; count of bases not matched to a gene: 8. CDR3 length: 17 residues. For the CDR3, the DNA is TGTGCCAGCAGCGTATCCGGGGGGACAGGACTGAACACTGAAGCTTTCTTT. Translated, it gives CASSVSGGTGLNTEAFF.

This clonotype was seen only a few times. The chain recombines TRBV3-1 with TRBJ2-3, with 12 bases matching TRBD2. Germline V gene sequence: CDR1 LGHDT, CDR2 YNNKEL (reference sequence). Trimming removed 5 bases from V and 0 bases from J; junction bases left unmatched: 6. The CDR3 spans 17 residues. The chain's CDR3 is CASSYGLAGSSTDTQYF. CDR3 DNA sequence: TGTGCCAGCAGCTATGGACTAGCGGGGTCTAGCACAGATACGCAGTATTTT.

This chain links TRBV30 with TRBJ2-3; D may be TRBD1 (5 bases). The germline V gene encodes CDR1 GTSNPN and CDR2 SVGIG (reference sequence). The CDR3 runs to 13 residues. V dropped 2 bases and J dropped 2 bases, with 8 bases sitting between them. The DNA of the CDR3 is TGTGCCTGGAGTAGGGGATACACAGATACGCAGTATTTT. Amino acids: CAWSRGYTDTQYF.

This clonotype was counted only a few times. J is TRBJ1-2 and V is TRBV29-1; 8 bases are shared with TRBD1. The CDR3 spans 13 residues. The V and J ends lost 8 bases and 4 bases, in that order; junction bases with no gene match: 9. Germline loops: CDR1 SQVTM, CDR2 ANQGSEA. CDR3 DNA: TGCAGCCCATCCAGGGGGCCTATCTATGGCTACACCTTC. Residues: CSPSRGPIYGYTF. Together with reference TRBV29-1 and TRBJ1-2, the CDR3 gives the full variable domain: SAVISQKPSRDICQRGTSLTIQCQVDSQVTMMFWYRQQPGQSLTLIATANQGSEATYESGFVIDKFPISRPNLTFSTLTVSNMSPEDSSIYLCSPSRGPIYGYTFGSGTRLTVV.

This sequence joins TRBV4-2 and TRBJ2-5; maybe TRBD2 (6 bases). The CDR3 covers 16 residues. Germline V gene lookup returns CDR1 LGHNA and CDR2 YNFKEQ. Trimming shortened V by 4 bases and J by 2 bases, and 17 bases separated the two germline ends. In DNA form, the CDR3 reads TGTGCCAGCAGCCGCCACGCGGAGGGACGACAAGAGACCCAGTACTTC. Encoded protein: CASSRHAEGRQETQYF.

With respect to this clonotype: At one end, the junction sequence differs from germline, possibly due to a read error. This chain uses TRBV5-1 with TRBJ1-1; D uncertain. The CDR3 totals 15 residues. Germline CDR1 and CDR2: SGHRS and YFSETQ. CDR3 protein: CASTLTMTTGTEAFF. The CDR3 coding sequence is TGCGCCAGCACCTTGACAATGACTACCGGGACTGAAGCTTTCTTT.

The CDR3 DNA reads TGTGCCAGCAGCTTAGTTCGGCTGGGCTCCTACAATGAGCAGTTCTTC. As protein: CASSLVRLGSYNEQFF. The rearrangement uses TRBV7-2 and TRBJ2-1, with D unclear. Looked up from germline, CDR1 is SGHTA and CDR2 is FQGNSA. This CDR3 has 16 residues. The germline V and J ends were trimmed by 1 base and 0 bases, with 10 bases remaining between them.